This section outlines one TCR beta chain sequence together with its context. Its target is not known. Per the germline V gene, CDR1 is MNHEY and CDR2 is SMNVEV (reference sequence). The CDR3 is 14 amino acids. Trimming pared 2 bases from V and 3 bases from J, leaving 9 bases between. This entry is derived from a study of cytotoxic CD8 clonotypes in ibrutinib-treated CLL. Study as a whole: Of a cohort that held about a dozen relapsed/refractory and 15 treatment-naive patients, 17 to 18 were IGHV unmutated. Investigators reported around 25 partial and 2 complete responses; after median around 68 months, about 15 patients remained remitted and 12 progressed. Broader study findings: Patients showed higher baseline clonality than age-matched healthy donors, and it tracked circulating CD8+ T-cell counts.

The method was immunoSEQ multiplex PCR; TCRdb's version includes in-frame clones alone and lacks a portion of them. The sample lists roughly 180,000 clones, about 72% seen once, with 10% to 15% in the top ten. The sample here was PBMCs, taken after 24 months of ibrutinib treatment. This TCR was sampled from a human donor with chronic lymphocytic leukemia. The chain joins TRBV27 to TRBJ2-3; D call uncertain. Here the CDR3 DNA reads TGTGCCAGCAGTTTAAGGACCACGACAGATACGCAGTATTTT. This encodes CASSLRTTTDTQYF.